A selection of T cell receptor beta chains follows, all from one sample in a study of cytomegalovirus exposure and HLA in healthy donors. Using immunoSEQ multiplex PCR, the repertoire was profiled, and TCRdb retains in-frame clones only, with some absent. This table holds roughly 110,000 clones, roughly 77% found once. The sequenced material came from PBMCs. The receptors here all came from a man aged 35-49 years in good health and CMV-seronegative. CDR3s include the opening cysteine and the closing phenylalanine or tryptophan. The D gene is left open where the match is weak. Size values are once, few and many counts, or a class for expanded clones, and some rows have none.

abundance	v_gene	d_gene	j_gene	CDR3aa	CDR3nt
NA	TRBV4-1	TRBD2	TRBJ2-5	CASSPGGRETQYF	TGCGCCAGCAGCCCGGGAGGGCGCGAGACCCAGTACTTC
NA	TRBV4-1	NA	TRBJ1-5	CASSQDRTENQPQHF	TGCGCCAGCAGCCAAGATCGGACAGAGAATCAGCCCCAGCATTTT
few	TRBV4-1	TRBD1	TRBJ1-2	CASSQDLDRGFYGYTF	TGCGCCAGCAGCCAAGACCTCGACAGGGGTTTCTATGGCTACACCTTC
NA	TRBV29-1	NA	TRBJ2-7	CSVTTGGEQYF	TGCAGCGTTACCACAGGTGGAGAGCAGTACTTC
few	TRBV7-3	TRBD1	TRBJ1-3	CASSSGTAGNTIYF	TGTGCCAGCAGCTCCGGGACAGCTGGAAACACCATATATTTT
NA	TRBV7-9	NA	TRBJ2-1	CASSLGDRGAGEQFF	TGTGCCAGCAGCTTAGGTGACCGGGGGGCCGGTGAGCAGTTCTTC
NA	TRBV5-1	TRBD1	TRBJ1-1	CASSLTGGNPEAFF	TGCGCCAGCAGCTTGACAGGGGGCAATCCTGAAGCTTTCTTT
NA	TRBV5-1	NA	TRBJ1-4	CASSLVPGHNEKLFF	TGCGCCAGCAGCTTGGTCCCAGGGCATAATGAAAAACTGTTTTTT
few	TRBV10-1	NA	TRBJ2-3	CASSPSWGIGGVTDTQYF	TGCGCCAGCAGCCCCTCGTGGGGAATAGGGGGGGTCACAGATACGCAGTATTTT
few	TRBV6-5	NA	TRBJ2-7	CASSSDRRRSYEQYF	TGTGCCAGCAGTTCCGACAGGCGACGCTCCTACGAGCAGTACTTC
NA	TRBV21-1	NA	TRBJ2-7	CASSKGKRGVSYEQYF	TGTGCCAGCAGCAAAGGGAAGCGGGGGGTTTCCTACGAGCAGTACTTC
NA	TRBV5-1	TRBD2	TRBJ2-5	CASSPAGTSGQETQYF	TGCGCCAGCAGCCCGGCCGGGACTAGCGGACAAGAGACCCAGTACTTC
once	TRBV5-1	NA	TRBJ1-1	CASSLLRSERALTEAFF	TGCGCCAGCAGCTTGTTAAGATCCGAGAGGGCCCTCACTGAAGCTTTCTTT
NA	TRBV4-2	NA	TRBJ2-7	CASSPRSPSPFEQYF	TGTGCCAGCAGCCCGCGTTCCCCATCTCCCTTCGAGCAGTACTTC
few	TRBV6-5	TRBD1	TRBJ1-1	CASRESDRGNTEAFF	TGTGCCAGCAGGGAATCGGACAGGGGGAACACTGAAGCTTTCTTT
NA	TRBV6-1	TRBD1	TRBJ1-1	CAGGQGYTEAFF	TGTGCCGGGGGACAGGGCTACACTGAAGCTTTCTTT
NA	TRBV5-1	NA	TRBJ2-1	CASRETTYNEQFF	TGCGCCAGCAGAGAGACTACGTACAATGAGCAGTTCTTC
NA	TRBV5-1	TRBD2	TRBJ2-1	CASSLFLAGGPNEQFF	TGCGCCAGCAGCCTTTTTTTGGCGGGGGGGCCCAATGAGCAGTTCTTC
NA	TRBV15	TRBD2	TRBJ2-3	CATSTPPGGRDTQYF	TGTGCCACCAGCACCCCTCCGGGGGGGAGGGATACGCAGTATTTT
NA	TRBV7-2	NA	TRBJ1-6	CASSLVPGGEGSPLHF	TGTGCCAGCAGCTTAGTGCCGGGAGGAGAAGGGTCACCCCTCCACTTT
NA	TRBV7-2	TRBD1	TRBJ2-5	CASSPNRGPSETQYF	TGTGCCAGCAGCCCAAACAGGGGTCCGTCAGAGACCCAGTACTTC
once	TRBV18	NA	TRBJ1-2	CASSPGGAVDGYTF	TGTGCCAGCTCACCAGGGGGCGCGGTTGATGGCTACACCTTC
few	TRBV25-1	TRBD1	TRBJ1-1	CASSELDRDTEAFF	TGTGCCAGCAGTGAATTAGACAGGGACACTGAAGCTTTCTTT
NA	TRBV20-1	NA	TRBJ2-7	CSAERGYEQYF	TGCAGTGCCGAACGGGGCTACGAGCAGTACTTC
NA	TRBV5-5	NA	TRBJ2-1	CASSLGTYSYNEQFF	TGTGCCAGCAGCTTGGGGACTTACTCCTACAATGAGCAGTTCTTC
NA	TRBV6-5	NA	TRBJ2-5	CASSYSKGLQETQYF	TGTGCCAGCAGTTATTCGAAAGGACTGCAAGAGACCCAGTACTTC
few	TRBV4-1	NA	TRBJ2-7	CASSPGSDYEQYF	TGCGCCAGCAGCCCGGGATCGGACTACGAGCAGTACTTC
NA	TRBV11-2	NA	TRBJ2-5	CASSVVRGHQETQYF	TGTGCCAGCAGCGTCGTCAGGGGACACCAAGAGACCCAGTACTTC
NA	TRBV6-6	NA	TRBJ2-1	CASSYSIDYEQFF	TGTGCCAGCAGTTACTCGATTGACTATGAGCAGTTCTTC
NA	TRBV2	NA	TRBJ1-1	CASSISNTEAFF	TGTGCCAGCAGTATCTCGAACACTGAAGCTTTCTTT
NA	TRBV19	NA	TRBJ2-2	CASSIAITGNTGELFF	TGTGCCAGTAGTATAGCAATAACAGGGAACACCGGGGAGCTGTTTTTT
NA	TRBV11-1	NA	TRBJ2-7	CASSPRTQRASYEQYF	TGTGCCAGCAGCCCAAGGACACAGCGAGCGTCCTACGAGCAGTACTTC
few	TRBV6-1	TRBD2	TRBJ2-1	CASSGVSGGDYNEQFF	TGTGCCAGCAGTGGAGTTTCGGGGGGAGATTACAATGAGCAGTTCTTC
NA	TRBV19	TRBD1	TRBJ2-7	CASSMTGGSYEQYF	TGTGCCAGTAGTATGACAGGGGGCTCCTACGAGCAGTACTTC
NA	TRBV5-1	NA	TRBJ2-5	CASSLQETQYF	TGCGCCAGCAGCCTTCAAGAGACCCAGTACTTC
NA	TRBV5-1	NA	TRBJ1-3	CASSLGRAGDTIYF	TGCGCCAGCAGTCTTGGGAGGGCTGGAGACACCATATATTTT
NA	TRBV29-1	NA	TRBJ1-1	CSTSRELNTEAFF	TGCAGCACCTCGAGGGAACTGAACACTGAAGCTTTCTTT
NA	TRBV5-6	TRBD2	TRBJ2-3	CASSDLLADTDTQYF	TGTGCCAGCAGCGACCTACTAGCGGACACAGATACGCAGTATTTT
NA	TRBV5-6	TRBD1	TRBJ1-3	CASKRDRQAVGNTIYF	TGTGCCAGCAAACGGGACAGGCAGGCAGTTGGAAACACCATATATTTT
once	TRBV5-1	TRBD1	TRBJ1-2	CASSLEGQADGYTF	TGCGCCAGCAGCTTGGAGGGACAGGCGGATGGCTACACCTTC
NA	TRBV5-1	TRBD1	TRBJ2-3	CASSYRQGGRTDTQYF	TGCGCCAGCAGCTACAGACAGGGGGGGAGGACAGATACGCAGTATTTT
NA	TRBV19	NA	TRBJ1-2	CASSMLGDYGYTF	TGTGCCAGTAGTATGTTAGGGGACTATGGCTACACCTTC
few	TRBV2	NA	TRBJ2-3	CASHESTDTQYF	TGTGCCAGCCACGAGAGCACAGATACGCAGTATTTT
once	TRBV6-1	NA	TRBJ1-6	CACGRGGNNSPLHF	TGTGCCTGCGGGAGGGGTGGGAATAATTCACCCCTCCACTTT
few	TRBV5-6	NA	TRBJ2-7	CASSLWTDYEQYF	TGTGCCAGCAGCCTGTGGACAGACTACGAGCAGTACTTC
NA	TRBV11-1	NA	TRBJ2-2	CASSLSAVRAGELFF	TGTGCCAGCAGCCTCTCGGCCGTGAGGGCCGGGGAGCTGTTTTTT
NA	TRBV5-1	NA	TRBJ2-6	CASSLAGHGANVLTF	TGCGCCAGCAGCTTGGCGGGTCATGGGGCCAACGTCCTGACTTTC
many	TRBV5-1	TRBD1	TRBJ1-1	CASSLGQGEAFF	TGCGCCAGCAGCTTGGGACAGGGTGAAGCTTTCTTT
once	TRBV5-1	NA	TRBJ2-5	CASSSRAGNQETQYF	TGCGCCAGCAGCTCCAGGGCGGGGAACCAAGAGACCCAGTACTTC
NA	TRBV7-6	TRBD2	TRBJ2-1	CASSPAGGTYNEQFF	TGTGCCAGCAGCCCAGCGGGGGGGACTTACAATGAGCAGTTCTTC
NA	TRBV25-1	TRBD2	TRBJ2-1	CASSSPGLGVYGEQFF	TGTGCCAGCAGTTCTCCGGGACTAGGGGTATACGGTGAGCAGTTCTTC
NA	TRBV4-2	NA	TRBJ2-5	CASSPQPGGRETQYF	TGTGCCAGCAGCCCCCAGCCCGGGGGGCGAGAGACCCAGTACTTC
few	TRBV5-4	TRBD2	TRBJ2-5	CASSNRLAGVQETQYF	TGTGCCAGCAGCAACCGACTAGCGGGGGTTCAAGAGACCCAGTACTTC
NA	TRBV29-1	TRBD1	TRBJ1-4	CSVGGTGGAGEKLFF	TGCAGCGTTGGAGGGACAGGGGGCGCGGGTGAAAAACTGTTTTTT